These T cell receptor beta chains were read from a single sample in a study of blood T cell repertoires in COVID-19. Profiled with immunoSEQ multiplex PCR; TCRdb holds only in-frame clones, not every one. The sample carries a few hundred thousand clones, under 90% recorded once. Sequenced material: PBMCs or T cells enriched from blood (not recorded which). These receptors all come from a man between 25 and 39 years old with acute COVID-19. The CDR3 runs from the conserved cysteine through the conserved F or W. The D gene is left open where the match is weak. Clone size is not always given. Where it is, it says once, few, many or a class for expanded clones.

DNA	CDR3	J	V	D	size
TGTGCCAGCAGCCGTGGCAGAAATCAGCCCCAGCATTTT	CASSRGRNQPQHF	TRBJ1-5	TRBV12-3/TRBV12-4	NA	NA
TGTGCCAGCTCACCACCGGCGAATCAGGGGGTCGCGCCCCAGCATTTT	CASSPPANQGVAPQHF	TRBJ1-5	TRBV18	TRBD1	NA
TGCGCCAGCAGCCAAGCGGGGGGTAGCAATCAGCCCCAGCATTTT	CASSQAGGSNQPQHF	TRBJ1-5	TRBV4-1	NA	NA
TGTGCCAGCCGAGGGACTACCCTTAAAAGCGCCTACAATGAGCAGTTCTTC	CASRGTTLKSAYNEQFF	TRBJ2-1	TRBV2	TRBD2	NA
TGTGCCAGCAGTGAGAGTCGGGCTGGGGCCAACGTCCTGACTTTC	CASSESRAGANVLTF	TRBJ2-6	TRBV6-4	NA	NA
TGTGCCAGCAGCTTATCTGCGGCCACAGATACGCAGTATTTT	CASSLSAATDTQYF	TRBJ2-3	TRBV7-2	NA	NA
TGTGCCAGCAGCTTGGCCTTAGCGGGGACAACAGATACGCAGTATTTT	CASSLALAGTTDTQYF	TRBJ2-3	TRBV5-8	TRBD2	few
TGTGCCAGCAGTGAGGAATACAGGTTCCCCTACAATGAGCAGTTCTTC	CASSEEYRFPYNEQFF	TRBJ2-1	TRBV6-4	NA	NA
TGTGCCTGGGGGGGGACCGTTAATGAAAAACTGTTTTTT	CAWGGTVNEKLFF	TRBJ1-4	TRBV30	NA	NA
TGTGCCAGCAGCCAAGGGGAGAGTGGCTACACCTTC	CASSQGESGYTF	TRBJ1-2	TRBV3-1/TRBV3-2	NA	few
TGTGCCAGCAGCTACCCTGGGCAGGCAAGTAGAGCTTTCTTT	CASSYPGQASRAFF	TRBJ1-1	TRBV7-8	NA	NA
TGTGCCAGCAGTTACGTTGGACAGTCTAATGAAAAACTGTTTTTT	CASSYVGQSNEKLFF	TRBJ1-4	TRBV6-6	NA	NA
TGTGCCAGCAAACTACGGCTCGCGGACTATGGCTACACCTTC	CASKLRLADYGYTF	TRBJ1-2	TRBV2	NA	NA
TGTGCCAGCAGCTTAGAAGGGGCCATAAATGAAAAACTGTTTTTT	CASSLEGAINEKLFF	TRBJ1-4	TRBV7-9	NA	NA
TGTGCCAGCAGTCTTAGCGGGGGAGGCAATGAGCAGTTCTTC	CASSLSGGGNEQFF	TRBJ2-1	TRBV6-5	TRBD2	NA
TGTGCCAGCAGCGTAGAAGCGGGAAGCACAGATACGCAGTATTTT	CASSVEAGSTDTQYF	TRBJ2-3	TRBV9	TRBD2	NA
TGTGCCAGCAGCTTAACCACAGCTAACTATGGCTACACCTTC	CASSLTTANYGYTF	TRBJ1-2	TRBV7-2	NA	NA
TGTGCCAGCAGCTCAACCTTGGGGGGGGCGTCAGGCTACACCTTC	CASSSTLGGASGYTF	TRBJ1-2	TRBV7-2	NA	NA
TGCGCCAGCAGCAATGGACAGGGCACAACTAATGAAAAACTGTTTTTT	CASSNGQGTTNEKLFF	TRBJ1-4	TRBV4-1	TRBD1	once
TGTGCCAGCAGCCTCGACTGGGTCAACTATGGCTACACCTTC	CASSLDWVNYGYTF	TRBJ1-2	TRBV7-4	NA	NA
TGTGCCAGCAGCTTACAGGGTGCAGAGACCCAGTACTTC	CASSLQGAETQYF	TRBJ2-5	TRBV7-2	NA	NA
TGTGCCAGCAGTTTTTTGGCCTCTGAAAAACTGTTTTTT	CASSFLASEKLFF	TRBJ1-4	TRBV12-3/TRBV12-4	NA	NA
TGTGCCAGTAGCCCAGACTTGGGGAGTTCACCCCTCCACTTT	CASSPDLGSSPLHF	TRBJ1-6	TRBV19	NA	NA
TGTGCCAGCTCTGGACAGGGCGGAATCGGGGAGCTGTTTTTT	CASSGQGGIGELFF	TRBJ2-2	TRBV2	TRBD1	NA
TGTGCCAGCAGCCAAGGCCGCGGGGCGCCCCAGCATTTT	CASSQGRGAPQHF	TRBJ1-5	TRBV3-1/TRBV3-2	NA	NA
TGCGCCAGCAGCTTGAGCCAGCGGGGGCCCACAGATACGCAGTATTTT	CASSLSQRGPTDTQYF	TRBJ2-3	TRBV5-1	TRBD2	once
TGCGCCAGCAGTGATGGGGGGTACGGCACCATATATTTT	CASSDGGYGTIYF	TRBJ1-3	TRBV10-1	NA	few
TGTGCCAGCAGCTTAGTGACAGCCAATCAGCCCCAGCATTTT	CASSLVTANQPQHF	TRBJ1-5	TRBV7-2	NA	NA
TGTGCCAGCAGCTGGGGACAGGGTCAGGACACCGGGGAGCTGTTTTTT	CASSWGQGQDTGELFF	TRBJ2-2	TRBV11-2	TRBD1	NA
TGTGCCAGCAGCCAAGGACTAGCGGTCGGCTACGAGACCCAGTACTTC	CASSQGLAVGYETQYF	TRBJ2-5	TRBV3-1/TRBV3-2	TRBD2	once
TGTGCCAGCAGCTGGACAGTTAATTCACCCCTCCACTTT	CASSWTVNSPLHF	TRBJ1-6	TRBV6-5	NA	NA
TGTGCCAGCAGCGTAGAATTGGGACAGGTCTTGGTATTAGATGAGCAGTTCTTC	CASSVELGQVLVLDEQFF	TRBJ2-1	TRBV9	TRBD1	NA
TGTGCCAGCAGTGACGGAGAGGGCGGTCAGCCCCAGCATTTT	CASSDGEGGQPQHF	TRBJ1-5	TRBV6-4	NA	NA
TGTGCCAGCAGCCCAGGGACAGGCGGAAACACCATATATTTT	CASSPGTGGNTIYF	TRBJ1-3	TRBV7-9	TRBD1	NA
TGTGCCAGCAGCCTCTCACTAGCGGGAGCTGAGCAGTTCTTC	CASSLSLAGAEQFF	TRBJ2-1	TRBV7-9	TRBD2	NA
TGTGCCAGCAGTGAACAAGCCCCCGGGGAGCTGTTTTTT	CASSEQAPGELFF	TRBJ2-2	TRBV6-1	NA	NA
TGTGCCAGCAGGTGGGAGACAGATACGCAGTATTTT	CASRWETDTQYF	TRBJ2-3	TRBV6-6	NA	NA
TGTGCCAGCAGTCAAGGGACAGGGAGGACCACTGAAGCTTTCTTT	CASSQGTGRTTEAFF	TRBJ1-1	TRBV27	TRBD1	once
TGCGCCAGCAGCCTGCTACAGGGCACAGATACGCAGTATTTT	CASSLLQGTDTQYF	TRBJ2-3	TRBV4-1	NA	NA
TGTGCCAGCAGAGACAGGGATATCTATGGCTACACCTTC	CASRDRDIYGYTF	TRBJ1-2	TRBV6-5	TRBD1	once
TGTGCCAGCAGCGGAACTAGCACAGATACGCAGTATTTT	CASSGTSTDTQYF	TRBJ2-3	TRBV9	NA	NA
TGTGCCAGCACTCTTACTCTGCAGGGAGGTTCACCCCTCCACTTT	CASTLTLQGGSPLHF	TRBJ1-6	TRBV6-5	NA	NA
TGTGCCAGCAGTGATCGGGGGGTAACTAATGAAAAACTGTTTTTT	CASSDRGVTNEKLFF	TRBJ1-4	TRBV25-1	NA	NA
TGTGCCAGCAGCGTAGTTAGCGGGAGGGTCTCGACCGGGGAGCTGTTTTTT	CASSVVSGRVSTGELFF	TRBJ2-2	TRBV9	TRBD2	few
TGTGCCAGCTCACCAGCGGCAGGGCTTTCTGAAAAACTGTTTTTT	CASSPAAGLSEKLFF	TRBJ1-4	TRBV18	NA	few
TGTGCCAGCTGGGCCAGCGGAACGGGACAGGGGCTGATATGGGGCTACACCTTC	CASWASGTGQGLIWGYTF	TRBJ1-2	TRBV27	TRBD1	NA
TGCGCCAGCAGCCCCTCGGCGGGGGTGAACACTGAAGCTTTCTTT	CASSPSAGVNTEAFF	TRBJ1-1	TRBV5-1	NA	NA
TGTGCCAGCAGCTCGGGGGTTGGAACAACTAATGAAAAACTGTTTTTT	CASSSGVGTTNEKLFF	TRBJ1-4	TRBV7-9	NA	NA
TGTGCCAGCAAAGGGGGGGCTGGGGCCAACGTCCTGACTTTC	CASKGGAGANVLTF	TRBJ2-6	TRBV6-5	NA	once
TGTGCCTGGGGAGGGGGAATAGCGGGAGTTGGGGATACGCAGTATTTT	CAWGGGIAGVGDTQYF	TRBJ2-3	TRBV30	TRBD2	NA